A single sample is the source of the 9 T cell receptor beta chains below, sequenced in a study of STAT5B mutations in CD4+ large granular lymphocyte leukemia. Produced via immunoSEQ multiplex PCR; TCRdb's table is partial and in-frame only. The top ten hold around 1.7% of the sample, which has some 30,000 clones, about two thirds seen once. What was sequenced was CD4+ T cells from blood buffy coats. The receptors shown here come from a human donor in good health.

The genes are TRBV5-4 and TRBJ2-2; D is perhaps TRBD1 (6 bases). Germline CDR1 is SGHNT and CDR2 is YYREEE (reference sequence). The V gene lost 3 bases and the J gene lost 0 bases, with 12 bases spanning the gap. CDR3 length: 16 residues. This CDR3 is CASSSQQGSNTGELFF. CDR3 in DNA: TGTGCCAGCAGCTCGCAACAGGGATCGAACACCGGGGAGCTGTTTTTT.

The V and J genes are TRBV5-8 and TRBJ2-5; a possible D gene is TRBD1 (6 bases). V lost 3 bases and J 3 bases, leaving 9 bases between the germline ends. This CDR3 is built from 13 residues. The germline V gene encodes CDR1 SGHTS and CDR2 YDEGEE. The CDR3 DNA reads TGTGCCAGCAGCTCCCGGGACAAAGAGACCCAGTACTTC. This sequence encodes CASSSRDKETQYF.

The chain is built from TRBV11-2 and TRBJ2-3, with 14 positions matching TRBD2. With V trimmed by 3 bases and J by 2 bases, 7 bases remained unmatched. Per germline, CDR1 SGHAT and CDR2 FQNNGV. This CDR3 region has 18 residues. The CDR3 DNA follows: TGTGCCAGCAGCTTGCGACTAGCGGGGGGGCTTTCCACAGATACGCAGTATTTT. It specifies CASSLRLAGGLSTDTQYF. The full variable domain, its missing parts supplied by reference TRBV11-2 and TRBJ2-3, is EAGVAQSPRYKIIEKRQSVAFWCNPISGHATLYWYQQILGQGPKLLIQFQNNGVVDDSQLPKDRFSAERLKGVDSTLKIQPAKLEDSAVYLCASSLRLAGGLSTDTQYFGPGTRLTVL.

This clone was seen a few times. The CDR3 nucleotides are TGTGCCAGCAGTGAGCCAGGGGCAGGAACCTTC. Its translation: CASSEPGAGTF. The V gene is TRBV2, the J gene TRBJ1-2; D perhaps matches TRBD1 (6 bases). From germline, CDR1 is SNHLY and CDR2 FYNNEI. CDR3 length: 11 residues. V dropped 3 bases and J dropped 14 bases, with 13 bases sitting between them. Using reference TRBV2 and TRBJ1-2 for the parts outside the CDR3, the full variable domain is EPEVTQTPSHQVTQMGQEVILRCVPISNHLYFYWYRQILGQKVEFLVSFYNNEISEKSEIFDDQFSVERPDGSNFTLKIRSTKLEDSAMYFCASSEPGAGTFGSGTRLTVV.

The chain has TRBV2 and TRBJ1-4; 8 bases match TRBD1. Germline trimming cut 5 bases from V and 8 bases from J; bases unmatched to any gene: 7. In germline, CDR1 is SNHLY, CDR2 FYNNEI. The CDR3 runs 14 residues. The DNA for the CDR3 is TGTGCCAGCAGTATGGACAGGGAGAAGGAAAAACTGTTTTTT. It codes for CASSMDREKEKLFF.

The rearrangement uses TRBV14 and TRBJ1-5, with TRBD1 as a possible D gene (5 bases). Trimming pared 2 bases from V and 4 bases from J, leaving 9 bases between. The CDR3 loop spans 14 amino acids. CDR1 is SGHDN and CDR2 is FVKESK in the germline V gene. The CDR3 is CASSQRGMNQPQHF. The CDR3 region has the DNA TGTGCCAGCAGCCAACGGGGGATGAATCAGCCCCAGCATTTT.

The chain links TRBV7-8 to TRBJ2-7; unclear D gene. Looked up from germline, CDR1 is SGHVS and CDR2 is FQNEAQ. The V end lost 1 base, the J end lost 2 bases, and 12 bases lay between the germline ends. This CDR3 comprises 15 residues. This CDR3 reads CASSLGLRGTYEQYF. The CDR3 coding sequence is TGTGCCAGCAGCTTAGGGCTCCGTGGGACCTACGAGCAGTACTTC. The whole variable domain, filled in from reference TRBV7-8 and TRBJ2-7, reads GAGVSQSPRYKVAKRGQDVALRCDPISGHVSLFWYQQALGQGPEFLTYFQNEAQLDKSGLPSDRFFAERPEGSVSTLKIQRTQQEDSAVYLCASSLGLRGTYEQYFGPGTRLTVT.

The rearrangement links TRBV5-1 to TRBJ2-3, with D hard to call. Germline V gives CDR1 SGHRS, CDR2 YFSETQ. This CDR3 is 14 amino acids long. V lost 0 bases and J 2 bases, leaving 7 bases between the germline ends. The DNA for the CDR3 is TGCGCCAGCAGCTTGGCCCAAATCACAGATACGCAGTATTTT. Translation: CASSLAQITDTQYF.

This clone was seen a few times. J is TRBJ1-2 and V is TRBV5-1; TRBD1 aligns across 8 bases. The germline gives CDR1 SGHRS, CDR2 YFSETQ. CDR3 length: 15 residues. V lost 5 bases, J lost 0 bases, and 6 bases stayed unmatched. CDR3 protein: CASSGGTGANYGYTF. The CDR3 nucleotides read TGCGCCAGCAGTGGGGGGACAGGAGCTAACTATGGCTACACCTTC.